This is a list of T cell receptor beta chains from one sample in a study of T cell responses to AZD1222 COVID-19 vaccine. The table came from immunoSEQ multiplex PCR; TCRdb's copy has only in-frame clones and leaves some out. The table lists 75,000 to 95,000 clones, 92% of them singletons. Specimen: peripheral blood, collected on day 0 of MenACWY control vaccination. These receptors were obtained from an adult in good health. Both conserved end residues are trimmed from each CDR3. Each record gives: CDR3 protein, V gene, J gene.

CDR3: ASSRLAASTDTQY
V: TRBV19
J: TRBJ2-3

CDR3: ASTLYRGAEEQY
V: TRBV6-4
J: TRBJ2-7

CDR3: ASSSLAQNSYEQY
V: TRBV11-1
J: TRBJ2-7

CDR3: ASSRLMEQDTQY
V: TRBV6-5
J: TRBJ2-3

CDR3: ASGRDGRSYEQY
V: TRBV13
J: TRBJ2-7

CDR3: ASRPSTGHEQY
V: TRBV28
J: TRBJ2-7

CDR3: ASSPSGEGGGGYT
V: TRBV7-9
J: TRBJ1-2

CDR3: ASKRTGGNYGYT
V: TRBV19
J: TRBJ1-2

CDR3: ASTNWGTQY
V: TRBV6-5
J: TRBJ2-5

CDR3: ASSVGQGANYGYT
V: TRBV9
J: TRBJ1-2

CDR3: ASSVAGASGQPQH
V: TRBV9
J: TRBJ1-5

CDR3: ASSRVGKATDTQY
V: TRBV7-2
J: TRBJ2-3

CDR3: ASSLSGPSGANVLT
V: TRBV7-3
J: TRBJ2-6

CDR3: ASRRDSNQPQH
V: TRBV6-5
J: TRBJ1-5

CDR3: ASSLVGGAGANVLT
V: TRBV7-8
J: TRBJ2-6

CDR3: ASSPTSNQPQH
V: TRBV12-3/TRBV12-4
J: TRBJ1-5